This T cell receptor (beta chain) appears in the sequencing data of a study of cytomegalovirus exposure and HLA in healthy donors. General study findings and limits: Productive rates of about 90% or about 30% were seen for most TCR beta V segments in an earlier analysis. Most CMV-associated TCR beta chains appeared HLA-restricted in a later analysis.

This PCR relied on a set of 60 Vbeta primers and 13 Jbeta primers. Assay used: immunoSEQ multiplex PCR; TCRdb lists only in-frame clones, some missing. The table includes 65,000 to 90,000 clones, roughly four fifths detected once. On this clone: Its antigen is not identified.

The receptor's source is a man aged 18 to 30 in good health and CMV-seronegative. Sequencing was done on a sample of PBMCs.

This chain's CDR3 is CASISPDRGGYGYTF. DNA of the CDR3: TGTGCCAGCATCTCGCCAGACAGGGGGGGTTATGGCTACACCTTC. The chain has TRBV6-5 and TRBJ1-2, with 9 bases lining up with TRBD1. V trimming: 7 bases; J trimming: 5 bases; junction bases outside the gene matches: 11. Germline V gives CDR1 MNHEY, CDR2 SVGAGI. The CDR3 is 15 residues long.